This T cell receptor (beta chain) was found in a study of blood T cell repertoires in COVID-19. The CDR3 loop spans 12 amino acids. Trimming cost V 6 bases and J 4 bases, with 7 bases left between them. Per germline, CDR1 LNHDA and CDR2 SQIVND (reference sequence). Libraries were prepared by immunoSEQ multiplex PCR; TCRdb keeps only in-frame clonotypes and omits some of them. The sample yields some 240,000 clones, roughly four fifths seen once. The sequence was collected from a woman older than 75 with COVID-19, enrolled during active disease. The chain carries TRBV19 and TRBJ2-1, with D possibly TRBD2 on 5 matching bases. The sample comprised peripheral blood. The CDR3 region is CASRRDYNEQFF. The CDR3 DNA reads as TGTGCCAGTAGACGGGATTACAATGAGCAGTTCTTC.